The following is a TCR beta chain sequence with its context. This sample was included in a study of cytomegalovirus exposure and HLA in healthy donors. The wider study: Genotyping showed roughly 86% of 398 donors falling in the Caucasian-associated ancestry cluster.

Healthy bone marrow donors made up the donor group. Nominal health characterized the donors when sampled, though unrecorded immune exposures were likely. Germline V gene lookup returns CDR1 LGHNA and CDR2 YNFKEQ. Trimming removed 5 bases from V and 1 base from J; junction bases left unmatched: 7. This CDR3 has 15 residues. Both 60 Vbeta primers and 13 Jbeta primers went into the PCR. Authors' analysis steps: Counted up in a later analysis, unique TCR beta chains came to about 80 million, with around 9.9 million shared. Profiled with immunoSEQ multiplex PCR; TCRdb holds only in-frame clones, not every one. That table gives V, J and clone size, and the DNA gave D and trimming. The profile shows around 200,000 clones, approximately 70% of them singletons.

The V call is TRBV4-2, the J call TRBJ1-1; 7 bases map to TRBD1. The clonotype originates from a man aged 35-49 years in good health and CMV-seropositive. Specimen: PBMCs. CDR3 nucleotides: TGTGCCAGCAGCGCGACCGGGACAGAGAACACTGAAGCTTTCTTT. It encodes CASSATGTENTEAFF.